A selection of T cell receptor beta chains follows, all from one sample in a study of shared clonotypes between healthy human individuals. Clones were sequenced by immunoSEQ multiplex PCR, and TCRdb holds only the in-frame ones, with some missing. In the table there are under 1,100,000 clones, more than 65% of which are singletons. Sequenced input: memory CD4+ T cells sorted from blood. All receptors derive from a man aged 18 to 29 in good health. Each CDR3 is given with its conserved first and last residue. A D gene is named only where the DNA matches it firmly.

D gene	CDR3 length	V gene	J gene	CDR3 protein
-	14	TRBV30	TRBJ1-5	CAWSVGGPGQPQHF
-	16	TRBV18	TRBJ2-3	CASSLSGAADTDTQYF
TRBD2	20	TRBV7-8	TRBJ2-3	CASSPAQARSSGRLEDTQYF
TRBD1	13	TRBV18	TRBJ2-1	CASSPGQANEQFF
-	15	TRBV27	TRBJ2-6	CASAGSYSGANVLTF
TRBD1	13	TRBV19	TRBJ1-5	CASGQGVFQPQHF
TRBD1	15	TRBV5-1	TRBJ2-4	CASSRQGARENIQYF
TRBD2	14	TRBV11-2	TRBJ2-1	CASSPGTSVNEQFF
-	16	TRBV11-3	TRBJ2-3	CASSLGGMLGADTQYF
TRBD2	18	TRBV7-6	TRBJ2-7	CASSLSRGVHEVYYEQYF
-	14	TRBV11-2	TRBJ2-7	CASSLERGLNEQYF
TRBD1	13	TRBV2	TRBJ1-2	CASSEGTGGGYTF
-	14	TRBV13	TRBJ2-4	CASSMGHVKNIQYF
-	16	TRBV11-2	TRBJ2-2	CASSLLGTVNTGELFF
-	17	TRBV29-1	TRBJ2-1	CSVEVPGAARKYNEQFF
TRBD1	15	TRBV28	TRBJ1-2	CASSISGGPNYGYTF
-	12	TRBV25-1	TRBJ2-3	CASNSGTDTQYF
TRBD1	16	TRBV9	TRBJ1-1	CASSAPRGGAETEAFF
-	15	TRBV5-5	TRBJ1-2	CASAQEGSRAYGYTF
-	16	TRBV5-1	TRBJ1-2	CASSPLSGPTNYGYTF
TRBD1	14	TRBV2	TRBJ1-2	CASSLGQGHYGYTF
-	15	TRBV7-2	TRBJ2-5	CASSTVLAVQETQYF
-	14	TRBV18	TRBJ2-7	CASSPSGSSYEQYF
TRBD1	17	TRBV5-1	TRBJ1-4	CASSSSGTGRTNEKLFF
-	13	TRBV5-1	TRBJ2-3	CASSLQGTDTQYF
TRBD1	13	TRBV30	TRBJ1-1	CAWSATGGTEAFF
-	12	TRBV6-5	TRBJ1-2	CASRWAYRGYTF
TRBD2	15	TRBV7-2	TRBJ2-7	CASSLDSGGSYEQYF
-	15	TRBV7-9	TRBJ1-5	CASSPSGAGVQPQHF
-	12	TRBV6-1	TRBJ2-7	CASSGGPYEQYF
-	15	TRBV2	TRBJ1-5	CASSDGATVGQPQHF
TRBD1	14	TRBV5-1	TRBJ2-3	CASRTGEGTDTQYF
-	14	TRBV29-1	TRBJ1-1	CSVDYGQLNTEAFF
-	16	TRBV19	TRBJ1-5	CASSGMGRVSSQPQHF
TRBD2	15	TRBV11-1	TRBJ2-5	CASSLGGGLQETQYF
-	16	TRBV18	TRBJ1-5	CASSLLPGNSNQPQHF
-	15	TRBV6-1	TRBJ2-2	CATNLHPTGPGELFF